The rows below give T cell receptor beta chains drawn from one sample of a study of TIL therapy for anti-PD-1-resistant metastatic lung cancer. Using immunoSEQ multiplex PCR, the repertoire was profiled, and TCRdb retains in-frame clones only, with some absent. The sample lists 55,000 to 70,000 clones, about nine tenths occurring once. The starting material was blood, obtained at baseline. All receptors derive from a person aged 25 to 80 with non-small cell lung cancer. Each CDR3 is given with its conserved first and last residue. D genes are given only for firm matches. Not every row has a clone size; where given, it reads once, few, many or a size class.

j_gene	d_gene	v_gene	abundance	CDR3nt	CDR3aa
TRBJ1-5	-	TRBV18	-	TGTGCCAGCTCACCAATCTCCCTTTCCAGGGTCAGCAATCAGCCCCAGCATTTT	CASSPISLSRVSNQPQHF
TRBJ2-1	-	TRBV18	-	TGTGCCAGCTCACCAGGAAATGAGCAGTTCTTC	CASSPGNEQFF
TRBJ2-3	-	TRBV19	-	TGTGCCAGTAGAAGGCTTGGGCTCAAAAGCACAGATACGCAGTATTTT	CASRRLGLKSTDTQYF
TRBJ1-1	-	TRBV5-6	-	TGTGCCAGCAGCTTGTCAGCTTTCTTT	CASSLSAFF
TRBJ2-1	TRBD1	TRBV6-4	-	TGTGCCAGCAGCCAAAGGACAGGGAATGAGCAGTTCTTC	CASSQRTGNEQFF
TRBJ1-2	-	TRBV5-6	few	TGTGCCAGCACGAATCGGGGGGCTTACTATGGCTACACCTTC	CASTNRGAYYGYTF
TRBJ1-1	-	TRBV5-1	-	TGCGCCAGCACCCTGACGGTGAACACTGAAGCTTTCTTT	CASTLTVNTEAFF
TRBJ2-3	-	TRBV7-3	-	TGTGCCAGCAGCTTCGGGGGTACAGATACGCAGTATTTT	CASSFGGTDTQYF
TRBJ1-1	TRBD1	TRBV2	-	TGTGCCAGCAGTCAAGGAGTCAAGGGGACAGGGGTACGTTTGAACACTGAAGCTTTCTTT	CASSQGVKGTGVRLNTEAFF
TRBJ1-2	-	TRBV6-5	-	TGTGCCAGCAGCAAAGGTGCGGGTAGGGGCTACACCTTC	CASSKGAGRGYTF
TRBJ1-3	-	TRBV10-2	-	TGCGCCAGTTCCGAGACAGGCGGTCCGAGGCGGGGAAACACCATATATTTT	CASSETGGPRRGNTIYF
TRBJ1-3	TRBD1	TRBV6-2/TRBV6-3	-	TGTGCCAGCAGCGACAGGGACAGGGGAATATACACCATATATTTT	CASSDRDRGIYTIYF
TRBJ1-1	TRBD1	TRBV11-2	-	TGTGCCAGCAGCACCGACAGGGGCACTGAAGCTTTCTTT	CASSTDRGTEAFF
TRBJ2-3	TRBD2	TRBV3-1/TRBV3-2	-	TGTGCCAGCAGCCAATCGGGCGGGGGGGTCTCGGCGCAGTATTTT	CASSQSGGGVSAQYF
TRBJ2-2	TRBD2	TRBV9	few	TGTGCCAGCAGCGTAGCCGGGGGGGCATACACCGGGGAGCTGTTTTTT	CASSVAGGAYTGELFF
TRBJ2-1	TRBD2	TRBV11-1	-	TGTGCCAGCAGCTTAGCTAGCGGGGGGGCTGGGGAGCAGTTCTTC	CASSLASGGAGEQFF
TRBJ1-1	-	TRBV30	once	TGTGCCTGGTCTACGGGAGTTAGGAACACTGAAGCTTTCTTT	CAWSTGVRNTEAFF
TRBJ2-5	TRBD1	TRBV23-1	-	TGCGCCAGCAGTCACCACGGGACAGTTGAAGAGACCCAGTACTTC	CASSHHGTVEETQYF
TRBJ2-3	-	TRBV7-9	-	TGTGCCAGCAGCTTAGAGGCTGCAGGCACAGATACGCAGTATTTT	CASSLEAAGTDTQYF
TRBJ1-2	-	TRBV9	-	TGTGCCAGCAGCGTAGGTGGAGGGACCACCTATGGCTACACCTTC	CASSVGGGTTYGYTF
TRBJ2-3	TRBD1	TRBV5-1	-	TGCGCCAGCAGCACGGGACAGCGCACAGATACGCAGTATTTT	CASSTGQRTDTQYF
TRBJ1-2	TRBD1	TRBV2	-	TGTGCCAGCGGTGGGGACAGTAACTATGGCTACACCTTC	CASGGDSNYGYTF
TRBJ2-7	TRBD1	TRBV19	few	TGTGCCAGTAGTATCGGGACAGAGAGCTCCTACGAGCAGTACTTC	CASSIGTESSYEQYF
TRBJ2-1	TRBD2	TRBV9	-	TGTGCCAGCAGCGTAGAGGCGGGGGGGGTCAATGAGCAGTTCTTC	CASSVEAGGVNEQFF
TRBJ2-5	-	TRBV5-1	-	TGCGCCAGCAGTCCCTTGGGGGGAGAGACCCAGTACTTC	CASSPLGGETQYF
TRBJ1-1	TRBD1	TRBV27	-	TGTGCCAGCAGTCTGTACAGGGGGGACACTGAAGCTTTCTTT	CASSLYRGDTEAFF
TRBJ2-2	TRBD2	TRBV9	-	TGTGCCAGCAGCGCCCTACTAGCGGGGGGCCCGAACACCGGGGAGCTGTTTTTT	CASSALLAGGPNTGELFF
TRBJ2-2	-	TRBV4-1	-	TGCGCCAGCAGCCAGCCAGACAGGGAGGCCGGGGAGCTGTTTTTT	CASSQPDREAGELFF
TRBJ2-1	TRBD2	TRBV30	-	TGTGCCTGGCTCCCTACGGGACTAGCGGGGGGGATAAGCTCCTACAATGAGCAGTTCTTC	CAWLPTGLAGGISSYNEQFF
TRBJ1-2	-	TRBV27	-	TGTGCCAGCAGTTTTCCCGACAGGCTCAACTATGGCTACACCTTC	CASSFPDRLNYGYTF
TRBJ2-1	-	TRBV12-5	once	TGTGCTACCTCCCAGGGGATAGCCTCCTACAATGAGCAGTTCTTC	CATSQGIASYNEQFF
TRBJ2-3	-	TRBV18	-	TGTGCCAGCTCACCACACACAGATACGCAGTATTTT	CASSPHTDTQYF
TRBJ1-1	TRBD1	TRBV30	-	TGTGCCTGGAGTGTACCGGGACAGACTGAAGCTTTCTTT	CAWSVPGQTEAFF
TRBJ1-1	-	TRBV19	-	TGTGCCAGTACCCGGGGTTTTGCCCCGGACACTGAAGCTTTCTTT	CASTRGFAPDTEAFF
TRBJ2-7	-	TRBV5-1	once	TGCGCCAGCAGCTTGGTCCAGGCAGAGTCCTACGAGCAGTACTTC	CASSLVQAESYEQYF
TRBJ1-5	TRBD1	TRBV11-2	-	TGTGCCAGCAGCCTGGACAGGGGGTACCAGCATTTT	CASSLDRGYQHF
TRBJ1-1	TRBD1	TRBV3-1/TRBV3-2	once	TGTGCCAGCAGCCAAGATGGGGACAGGGAAAAAGCTTTCTTT	CASSQDGDREKAFF
TRBJ2-7	-	TRBV9	-	TGTGCCAGCAGCGTAGACCTCACAGGCGAGCAGTACTTC	CASSVDLTGEQYF
TRBJ2-7	-	TRBV27	-	TGTGCCAGCAGTTTAACCCCTGAGCACCCCGAGCAGTACTTC	CASSLTPEHPEQYF
TRBJ2-1	TRBD2	TRBV29-1	-	TGCAGCGTTGAAGTTCGGGAGGGTGAGCAGTTCTTC	CSVEVREGEQFF
TRBJ2-2	-	TRBV15	-	TGTGCCACCAGCAGTACTACTAGTCTGAACACCGGGGAGCTGTTTTTT	CATSSTTSLNTGELFF
TRBJ2-5	-	TRBV30	-	TGTGCCTGGAGTGTACAGGCCCAAGAGACCCAGTACTTC	CAWSVQAQETQYF
TRBJ1-6	TRBD1	TRBV15	-	TGTGCCACCGGGGACAGGGTCTCACCCCTCCACTTT	CATGDRVSPLHF
TRBJ2-3	-	TRBV9	-	TGTGCCAGCAGCGCCCAACCCCACGAAAAGGGTACGCAGTATTTT	CASSAQPHEKGTQYF
TRBJ1-5	-	TRBV15	few	TGTGCCACCAGCAGAGATAACAGGGTCGGAAGCAATCAGCCCCAGCATTTT	CATSRDNRVGSNQPQHF
TRBJ1-1	-	TRBV25-1	-	TGTGCCAGCAGTTCCCCCTCCTCCTCAGACTTCAACACTGAAGCTTTCTTT	CASSSPSSSDFNTEAFF
TRBJ1-5	-	TRBV3-1/TRBV3-2	-	TGTGCCAGCAGCCAAAATCGAGGGACCAATCAGCCCCAGCATTTT	CASSQNRGTNQPQHF
TRBJ2-5	TRBD2	TRBV28	-	TGTGCCACCGAGCGGGAGAGGAGAGAGACCCAGTACTTC	CATERERRETQYF
TRBJ2-7	TRBD2	TRBV5-1	-	TGCGCCAGCAGCCCTGGACTAGCGGGAGGCCTGGGCCACGAGCAGTACTTC	CASSPGLAGGLGHEQYF
TRBJ2-3	-	TRBV19	-	TGTGCCAGTAGTATAGGTCCGCCGGGAGGCACAGATACGCAGTATTTT	CASSIGPPGGTDTQYF
TRBJ1-4	TRBD1	TRBV18	-	TGTGCCAGCTCACCCGTGGGACAGGGTGGTGAAAAACTGTTTTTT	CASSPVGQGGEKLFF
TRBJ2-6	TRBD1	TRBV28	once	TGTGCCAGCAGTCCCATAACAGGGGTCGGGGCCAACGTCCTGACTTTC	CASSPITGVGANVLTF
TRBJ1-1	-	TRBV6-5	-	TGTGCCAGCAGTATAGGGGTTGAAATGAACACTGAAGCTTTCTTT	CASSIGVEMNTEAFF
TRBJ2-1	TRBD1	TRBV5-1	-	TGCGCCAGCAGCGGCACAGGGGTGGAGCAGTTCTTC	CASSGTGVEQFF